These 11 T cell receptor beta chains were sequenced from one sample in a study of shared clonotypes between healthy human individuals (dated by TCRdb to 2018 to 2021). CD8 naive samples were obtained by positive selection for CCR7 among CD45RO-negative cells, yielding a CD45RA+CCR7+ population from which TemRA cells were excluded. The library was obtained by the immunoSEQ multiplex PCR assay. In its TCRdb copy, this immuneACCESS table keeps in-frame sequences only and misses some clones. Where compared with another copy, unresolved V genes explain less than half of these, and the others have no known cause. The sample data list hundreds of thousands of clones, and roughly 96% of these were observed just once. The ten largest clones represent about 0.12% of the sample. The sequencing input was naive CD8+ T cells sorted from blood. The label giving this sample's cell subset or site can be read as: CD45RA+CCR7+. The receptors here all came from a woman in her twenties or thirties in good health.

V is TRBV6-6 and J is TRBJ2-7, with 7 positions matching TRBD1. Germline CDR1 reads MNHNY; CDR2 reads SVGAGI (reference sequence). Trimming removed 6 bases from V and 6 bases from J; junction bases left unmatched: 14. This CDR3 region has 15 residues. This CDR3 reads CASSATGAPPVEQYF. The DNA of the CDR3 is TGTGCCAGCAGCGCCACAGGGGCCCCACCGGTCGAGCAGTACTTC.

The CDR3: CASRMDEGTGELFF. CDR3 in DNA: TGTGCCAGCAGGATGGATGAGGGCACCGGGGAGCTGTTTTTT. The V and J genes are TRBV5-6 and TRBJ2-2; D is possibly TRBD2 (5 bases). Germline-derived CDR1 and CDR2 are SGHDT and YYEEEE. The CDR3 is made up of 14 amino acids. V was pared by 5 bases and J by 4 bases, with 12 bases between.

This clone was recorded only once. The chain is built from TRBV7-9 and TRBJ1-1; D unclear. The CDR3 totals 15 residues. Per germline, CDR1 SEHNR and CDR2 FQNEAQ (reference sequence). Trimming took off 5 bases at V and 1 base at J, with 14 bases between the two ends. The CDR3, as DNA: TGTGCCAGCAGCCCGGGCGTGAGGCCGAACACTGAAGCTTTCTTT. This translates into CASSPGVRPNTEAFF.

The chain employs TRBV7-8 and TRBJ2-2; the D is unclear. V lost 3 bases, J lost 5 bases, and 10 bases lay in between. This CDR3 region has 14 residues. The germline gives CDR1 SGHVS, CDR2 FQNEAQ. The CDR3 loop reads CASSFIGPTGELFF. CDR3 sequence (DNA): TGTGCCAGCAGCTTTATAGGACCTACCGGGGAGCTGTTTTTT.

V and J are TRBV11-2 and TRBJ1-3; D might be TRBD1 (5 bases). Germline V gene lookup returns CDR1 SGHAT and CDR2 FQNNGV. With 1 base removed from V and 4 bases from J, the gap between germline ends came to 11 bases. This CDR3 region has 15 residues. The CDR3 sequence: CASSLVRGIGNTIYF. The CDR3 nucleotides are TGTGCCAGCAGCTTAGTACGGGGGATCGGAAACACCATATATTTT.

DNA of the CDR3: TGTGCCAGAAGCTACCTAGCGGGAGTTGTCTACAATGAGCAGTTCTTC. Protein: CARSYLAGVVYNEQFF. The chain couples TRBV5-3 to TRBJ2-1, with 10 bases fitting TRBD2. TRBV5-3 is an ORF; its function is uncertain. The CDR3 spans 16 residues. V gave up 3 bases and J gave up 3 bases; unmatched junction bases: 6.

The CDR3 bases are TGTGCCAGCAGTTTACTACAGGGGTCTTTTCAAAATGAGCAGTTCTTC. Protein product: CASSLLQGSFQNEQFF. J is TRBJ2-1 and V is TRBV28; 7 positions match TRBD1. V lost 2 bases and J lost 7; bases outside the gene matches: 11. The CDR3 length is 16 residues. From germline, CDR1 is MDHEN and CDR2 SYDVKM.

The chain joins TRBV13 to TRBJ1-1; TRBD1 might be the D (5 bases). V gave up 5 bases and J gave up 1 base, with 14 bases separating them. The germline V gene has CDR1 PRHDT and CDR2 FYEKMQ (reference sequence). The CDR3 consists of 15 residues. The DNA of the CDR3 is TGTGCCAGCAGCCCGCTGGCGGGGCAGAACACTGAAGCTTTCTTT. This gives the protein CASSPLAGQNTEAFF.

The gene calls are TRBV7-2 and TRBJ2-5; no clear D. The CDR3 sequence is 16 residues long. V lost 5 bases and J lost 1, with 17 bases in between. Germline CDR1 and CDR2: SGHTA and FQGNSA. The DNA for the CDR3 is TGTGCCAGCAGCCCCGCTTGGCGGAAGTTCCAAGAGACCCAGTACTTC. Translation: CASSPAWRKFQETQYF.

Details on this clone: Other DNA sequences in this specimen translate into the identical CDR3. The chain uses TRBV19 and TRBJ1-1, with TRBD1 identical over 7 bases. V shed 2 bases and J 1 base; nucleotides not matched to a gene: 1. In germline, CDR1 is LNHDA, CDR2 SQIVND (reference sequence). The CDR3 is made up of 14 amino acids. CDR3 nucleotide sequence: TGTGCCAGTAGTATATGGACAGGGAACACTGAAGCTTTCTTT. Protein product: CASSIWTGNTEAFF.

The rearrangement joins TRBV6-5 to TRBJ2-1; 7 nucleotides align to TRBD2. The length of the CDR3 is 14 residues. Germline lookup yields CDR1 MNHEY and CDR2 SVGAGI. V lost 6 bases and J lost 0; bases outside the gene matches: 2. Written as DNA, the CDR3 is TGTGCCAGCAGCCGGGGGGACTCCTACAATGAGCAGTTCTTC. Amino acids: CASSRGDSYNEQFF.